This entry concerns a single T cell receptor (beta chain). These data originate in a study of sequential checkpoint blockade in melanoma. For the study at large: TCRβ was sequenced from DNA of under 100 pretreatment tumors.

Only in-frame clones appear in the TCRdb table, and some are missing; sequencing was by immunoSEQ multiplex PCR. The table shows thousands of clones, with around 30% occurring only once. Treatment denoted: randomized to nivolumab then ipilimumab (arm A) or the reverse (arm B). Patients had received no earlier DNA-damaging chemotherapy. The sequence was collected from a human donor with melanoma. The starting material was tumor tissue (inferred from file names), obtained from a patient given nivolumab and ipilimumab in sequence.

DNA for the CDR3: TGCGCCAGCAGCAACGAGGGATCTGGAAACACCATATATTTT. It translates to CASSNEGSGNTIYF. The chain couples TRBV5-1 to TRBJ1-3; D ambiguous. CDR3 length: 14 residues. Germline V lookup: CDR1 SGHRS, CDR2 YFSETQ. Trimming removed 4 bases at V and 1 base at J, with 9 bases between.